One and the same sample provided the 7 T cell receptor beta chains below, sequenced in a study of T cell clonality in common variable immunodeficiency. The assay was immunoSEQ multiplex PCR, and TCRdb's table has in-frame clones only and misses some. This sample comprises about 35,000 clones, none seen once only. Sequencing used peripheral blood mononuclear cells. The receptors were gathered from a person aged 18 to 69 in good health.

In its sample, this clone was seen many times. The observed sequence ends 3 residues before the CDR3 terminus, with the missing tail filled in from the germline J gene. This chain uses TRBV20-1 with TRBJ2-3, with a weak D call TRBD1 (6 bases). CDR1 DFQATT and CDR2 SNEGSKA come from the germline V gene (reference sequence). This CDR3 contains 15 residues. Trimming stripped 5 bases from V and 1 base from J, with 16 bases between. The CDR3 DNA, read in part, is TGCAGTGCTCTTGAAGGGGGTATGGGCACAGATACG. Translation gives CSALEGGMGTDT. The full CDR3 protein is CSALEGGMGTDTQYF.

Remarks on this clone: The CDR3 end falls 3 residues outside the read, so it is completed with the germline J gene. V is TRBV2 and J is TRBJ1-4; 9 bases match TRBD1. The V gene's germline CDR1 is SNHLY and CDR2 FYNNEI. The CDR3 loop spans 14 amino acids. The sequenced CDR3 bases are TGTGCCAGCAGAGACAGGGGGGATAATTCACCA. Protein product: CASRDRGDNSP. The complete CDR3 reads CASRDRGDNSPLFF. Full variable domain (rest looked up from reference TRBV2 and TRBJ1-4): EPEVTQTPSHQVTQMGQEVILRCVPISNHLYFYWYRQILGQKVEFLVSFYNNEISEKSEIFDDQFSVERPDGSNFTLKIRSTKLEDSAMYFCASRDRGDNSPLFFGSGTQLSVL.

This clone was counted ten times or more. The CDR3 is cut off 3 residues early in the read; its end comes from the germline J gene. This chain joins TRBV30 and TRBJ1-2; 9 nucleotides match TRBD1. The CDR3 has 13 amino acids. From germline, CDR1 is GTSNPN and CDR2 SVGIG (reference sequence). The CDR3: CAWSPDRGRSYTF. The part of the CDR3 DNA that was read is TGTGCCTGGAGTCCGGACAGGGGCAGAAGC.

This clone was seen ten or more times. The CDR3 is cut off 3 residues early in the read; its end comes from the germline J gene. The chain employs TRBV30 and TRBJ2-3; TRBD1 is a possible D gene (5 bases). V lost 5 bases, J lost 1 base, and 10 bases lay in between. This CDR3 contains 13 residues. Germline-derived CDR1 and CDR2 are GTSNPN and SVGIG (reference sequence). The CDR3 bases that were read are TGTGCCTGGGAACAGGACCGCACAGATACG. Translated: CAWEQDRTDT. The whole CDR3 protein reads CAWEQDRTDTQYF.

This clone was seen repeatedly, ten times or more. With the read ending 3 residues before the CDR3 end, the germline J gene is used to fill in that end. This chain uses TRBV4-2 with TRBJ2-7; 8 bases agree with TRBD2. The CDR3 has 15 amino acids. Per the germline V gene, CDR1 is LGHNA and CDR2 is YNFKEQ. Trimming took 0 bases from V and 2 from J; bases not matched to a gene: 3. CDR3 in amino acids: CASSQDLGLAYEQYF. The sequenced CDR3 bases are TGTGCCAGCAGCCAAGATCTGGGACTAGCCTACGAG.

This clone was seen many times. Read data end 3 residues before the CDR3 end; the end is taken from the germline J gene. The chain combines TRBV30 with TRBJ2-7; 8 nucleotides match TRBD1. J gave up 5 bases and V 2 bases, and 8 bases lay outside the gene matches. This CDR3 region has 14 residues. Germline V lookup: CDR1 GTSNPN, CDR2 SVGIG (reference sequence). The covered CDR3 bases are TGTGCCTGGAGTCATGGACAGGGCGAGGACGAG. Amino acids: CAWSHGQGEDE. The entire CDR3 reads CAWSHGQGEDEQYF.

This clone was counted between two and nine times. The read terminates 3 residues ahead of where the CDR3 ends, so the germline J gene completes it. The chain has TRBV5-1 and TRBJ2-1; TRBD2 agrees at 11 bases. V lost 3 bases and J lost 5; bases outside the gene matches: 7. Per the germline V gene, CDR1 is SGHRS and CDR2 is YFSETQ. The CDR3 has 16 amino acids. Partial CDR3 DNA: TGCGCCAGCAGCTCGGGTACTAGCGGGAGAAACAATGAG. This gives the protein CASSSGTSGRNNE. Given in full, the CDR3 is CASSSGTSGRNNEQFF.